This TCR beta chain came from a study of blood T cell repertoires in COVID-19. Trimming at V came to 0 bases and at J to 2 bases, leaving 12 bases not matched to a gene. This CDR3 contains 18 residues. In germline, CDR1 is SGHRS, CDR2 YFSETQ. Profiled with immunoSEQ multiplex PCR; TCRdb holds only in-frame clones, not every one. The sample has under 200,000 clones, 65% to 85% seen once. Sequencing was done on a sample of peripheral blood. The sequence was obtained from a woman aged 25 to 39 with acute or convalescent COVID-19. The chain has TRBV5-1 and TRBJ2-7, with 9 bases lining up with TRBD2. DNA for the CDR3: TGCGCCAGCAGCTTGGCATCGAGCGGGGGGCTTTCCACCTACGAGCAGTACTTC. Protein product: CASSLASSGGLSTYEQYF.